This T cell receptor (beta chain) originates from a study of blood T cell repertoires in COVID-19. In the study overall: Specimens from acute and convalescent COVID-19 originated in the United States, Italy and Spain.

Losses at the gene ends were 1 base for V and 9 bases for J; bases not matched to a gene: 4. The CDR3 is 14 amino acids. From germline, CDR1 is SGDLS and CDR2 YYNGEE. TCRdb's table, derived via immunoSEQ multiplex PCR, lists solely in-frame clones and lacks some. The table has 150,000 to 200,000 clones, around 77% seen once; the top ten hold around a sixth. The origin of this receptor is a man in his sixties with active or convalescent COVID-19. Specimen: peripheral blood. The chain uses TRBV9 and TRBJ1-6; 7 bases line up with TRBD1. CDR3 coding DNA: TGTGCCAGCAGCGTAAGGGACAGCCTTTCACCCCTCCACTTT. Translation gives CASSVRDSLSPLHF.